This T cell receptor beta chain was obtained from a study of beta chain features in type 1 diabetes. Across the whole study: All samples yielded roughly 110 million examined sorted cells. The study's findings and limits: There were fewer insertions and more deletions at the VDJ junctions of type 1 diabetes patients. The study notes PCR might favor shorter templates equally in patients and controls. Shortening of TCRB CDR3s, moderate but significant, appeared in all four CD4+ subsets of Type 1 diabetes patients.

CDR1 is LNHNV and CDR2 is YYDKDF in the germline V gene (reference sequence). CDR3 length: 15 amino acids. Germline trimming cut 0 bases from V and 4 bases from J; bases unmatched to any gene: 3. This clone was seen only a few times. Its antigen is not known. The authors reverse transcribed all of the isolated RNA, so sequencing captured expressed TCRB transcripts. Naive, central memory and regulatory T cell samples averaged roughly 3.5 million immunoSEQ reads each. The table came from immunoSEQ multiplex PCR; TCRdb's copy has only in-frame clones and leaves some out. Here the sample spans 300,000 or so clones, roughly 8.8% being singletons.

The chain links TRBV15 to TRBJ2-7; 10 nucleotides agree with TRBD1. This receptor was obtained from a young man with type 1 diabetes. Sequenced: central memory CD4+ T cells from blood. The CDR3 sequence: CATSRDGTGVYEQYF. In nucleotides, the CDR3 is TGTGCCACCAGCAGAGATGGGACAGGGGTATACGAGCAGTACTTC. Based on the CDR3 plus reference TRBV15 and TRBJ2-7, the full variable domain is DAMVIQNPRYQVTQFGKPVTLSCSQTLNHNVMYWYQQKSSQAPKLLFHYYDKDFNNEADTPDNFQSRRPNTSFCFLDIRSPGLGDTAMYLCATSRDGTGVYEQYFGPGTRLTVT.